The entry below gives a single TCR beta chain sequence along with its context. The authors' processing: Scientists estimated how many nucleated cells there were by amplifying reference gene primers. Generated by immunoSEQ multiplex PCR, the TCRdb table keeps only in-frame clones and is missing some. V, J and clone size were drawn from that table, and D and trimming were deduced from the DNA. The table lists about 210,000 clones, about 89% of them singletons. CDR3 length: 15 amino acids. V dropped 8 bases and J dropped 0 bases, with 11 bases sitting between them. Germline CDR1 reads SEHNR; CDR2 reads FQNEAQ (reference sequence). This sample was taken from a study of blood T cell repertoires in COVID-19. Looking at the study overall: Acute and convalescent COVID-19 specimens originated in the United States, Italy and Spain. PBMCs, B-cell-depleted T cells, or T cells were the source of the cDNA or gDNA that made up the material.

The receptor was isolated from a woman in her thirties or forties with acute or convalescent COVID-19. Sequencing was performed on peripheral blood. V usage is TRBV7-9 and J usage is TRBJ2-6; D might be TRBD2 (5 bases). In nucleotides, the CDR3 is TGTGCCAGCCCCTCGCGGGTCTCTGGGGCCAACGTCCTGACTTTC. It translates to CASPSRVSGANVLTF.